This TCR beta chain came from a study of siplizumab effects on memory and regulatory T cells. General observations from the study: The suppressive capacity of proliferating Tregs from siplizumab cultures remained unconfirmed. Among alloreactive clones, only a minor fraction mapped to unstimulated subsets. Naive T cell populations appeared to exhibit greater diversity than memory cells and appeared to be major alloresponse contributors. Proliferating CD4+ or CD8+ clones, roughly 80-97% of them, lacked an assignable naive or memory phenotype.

To note about this clone: Its antigen is unidentified.

The V and J ends lost 0 bases and 3 bases respectively, with 5 bases between them. This CDR3 comprises 13 residues. Looked up from germline, CDR1 is SGDLS and CDR2 is YYNGEE. The table came from immunoSEQ multiplex PCR; TCRdb's copy has only in-frame clones and leaves some out. The sample consists of approximately 46,000 clones, about 93% of them appearing once. The sequencing input was CD8+ T cells sorted from blood. This TCR derives from a human donor in good health. The chain uses TRBV9 and TRBJ2-3; D might be TRBD2 (5 bases). CDR3 amino acids: CASSVGGTDTQYF. CDR3 sequence (DNA): TGTGCCAGCAGCGTAGGAGGGACAGATACGCAGTATTTT. Combining the CDR3 with reference TRBV9 and TRBJ2-3 gives the whole variable domain DSGVTQTPKHLITATGQRVTLRCSPRSGDLSVYWYQQSLDQGLQFLIQYYNGEERAKGNILERFSAQQFPDLHSELNLSSLELGDSALYFCASSVGGTDTQYFGPGTRLTVL.